A selection of T cell receptor beta chains follows, all from one sample in a study of T cell clonotyping in hematopoietic cell transplantation. Measured with immunoSEQ multiplex PCR; TCRdb has only the in-frame clones, and not every one. This table has about 49,000 clones, 85% to 90% appearing once. Sequenced material: peripheral blood mononuclear cells, taken before stem cell transplant. The receptors stem from a man aged 55 to 70 with biphenotypic leukemia. Some clones in this sample may be carry-over from other donors' samples. The CDR3 runs from the conserved cysteine through the conserved F or W. A D gene is named only where the DNA matches it firmly. A row's size may be missing; if present it is once, few, many or a size class.

>TRBD2|TRBJ2-7|TRBV7-9|once
CASSLSGRVGEQYF
TGTGCCAGCAGCCTTAGCGGGAGGGTTGGCGAGCAGTACTTC
>-|TRBJ2-7|TRBV10-1|-
CASSESFETGGQYF
TGCGCCAGCAGTGAGTCTTTCGAGACCGGTGGGCAGTACTTC
>TRBD2|TRBJ2-7|TRBV7-2|-
CASSPRGGDLSYEQYF
TGTGCCAGCAGCCCCCGCGGGGGAGACCTTTCCTACGAGCAGTACTTC
>-|TRBJ1-5|TRBV28|-
CASSSYRVLTGNQPQHF
TGTGCCAGCAGTTCATACAGGGTACTGACTGGCAATCAGCCCCAGCATTTT
>TRBD1|TRBJ2-6|TRBV6-1|-
CASSDLPGQGSGANVLTF
TGTGCCAGCAGTGATCTTCCGGGACAGGGCTCAGGGGCCAACGTCCTGACTTTC
>-|TRBJ1-4|TRBV19|medium-sized
CASSGGRGEKLFF
TGTGCCAGTAGTGGAGGTCGGGGTGAAAAACTGTTTTTT
>-|TRBJ2-5|TRBV1|-
CTSSQDREAVLAGVETQYF
TGCACCAGCAGCCAAGATCGTGAGGCGGTACTAGCGGGAGTAGAGACCCAGTACTTC
>-|TRBJ1-1|TRBV4-2|-
CASSPLGGVDAFF
TGTGCCAGCAGCCCTCTAGGGGGGGTTGACGCTTTCTTT
>-|TRBJ1-1|TRBV9|once
CASSVQMNTEAFF
TGTGCCAGCAGCGTTCAAATGAACACTGAAGCTTTCTTT
>-|TRBJ1-2|TRBV27|-
CASSSPLRGTYGYTF
TGTGCCAGCAGTTCACCCCTCAGGGGAACCTATGGCTACACCTTC
>-|TRBJ1-1|TRBV30|-
CAWRTGWGNTEAFF
TGTGCCTGGAGAACAGGGTGGGGGAACACTGAAGCTTTCTTT
>-|TRBJ2-7|TRBV6-1|few
CASRLGNEQYF
TGTGCCAGCAGGTTGGGCAACGAGCAGTACTTC
>TRBD1|TRBJ2-1|TRBV11-3|-
CASSKIGGQGADEQFF
TGTGCCAGCAGTAAAATAGGGGGACAGGGGGCTGATGAGCAGTTCTTC
>-|TRBJ1-2|TRBV5-1|-
CASSLNTGRGAGYTF
TGCGCCAGCAGCTTAAACACGGGGAGAGGCGCTGGCTACACCTTC
>-|TRBJ1-2|TRBV6-1|-
CASSGFVSSYGYTF
TGTGCCAGCAGTGGGTTCGTCTCCTCCTATGGCTACACCTTC
>-|TRBJ1-1|TRBV5-1|-
CASSLVTGVNTEAFF
TGCGCCAGCAGCTTGGTGACCGGGGTGAACACTGAAGCTTTCTTT
>TRBD2|TRBJ2-1|TRBV9|-
CASSVREGLAGTDEQFF
TGTGCCAGCAGCGTAAGGGAGGGACTAGCGGGAACCGATGAGCAGTTCTTC
>-|TRBJ1-1|TRBV6-5|-
CASSREGEGTEAFF
TGTGCCAGCAGTAGGGAGGGGGAGGGGACTGAAGCTTTCTTT
>TRBD1|TRBJ2-2|TRBV5-4|-
CASSRARTGGTGELFF
TGTGCCAGCAGCCGCGCCCGGACAGGGGGCACCGGGGAGCTGTTTTTT
>TRBD2|TRBJ2-2|TRBV7-2|-
CATGSGRATGELFF
TGTGCCACGGGGAGCGGGAGGGCTACCGGGGAGCTGTTTTTT